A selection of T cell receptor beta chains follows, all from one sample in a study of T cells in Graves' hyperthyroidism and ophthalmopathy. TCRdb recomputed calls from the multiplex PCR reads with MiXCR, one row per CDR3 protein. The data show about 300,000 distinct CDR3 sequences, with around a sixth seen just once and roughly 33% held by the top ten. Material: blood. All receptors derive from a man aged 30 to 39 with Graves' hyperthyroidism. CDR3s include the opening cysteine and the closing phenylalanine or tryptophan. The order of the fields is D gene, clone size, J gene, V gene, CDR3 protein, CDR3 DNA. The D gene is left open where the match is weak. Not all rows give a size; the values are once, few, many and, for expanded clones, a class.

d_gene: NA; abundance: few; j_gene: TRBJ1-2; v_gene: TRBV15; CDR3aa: CATSRDREGRYGYTF; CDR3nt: TGTGCCACCAGCAGAGATCGTGAGGGGCGGTATGGCTACACCTTC
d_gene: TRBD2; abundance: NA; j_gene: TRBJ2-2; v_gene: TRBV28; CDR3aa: CASSFLAGGTGELFF; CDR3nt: TGTGCCAGCAGTTTCCTAGCGGGAGGCACCGGGGAGCTGTTTTTT
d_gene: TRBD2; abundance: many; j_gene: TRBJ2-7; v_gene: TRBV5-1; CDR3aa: CASSISSGRAHEQYF; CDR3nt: TGCGCCAGCAGCATATCAAGCGGGAGGGCCCACGAGCAGTACTTC
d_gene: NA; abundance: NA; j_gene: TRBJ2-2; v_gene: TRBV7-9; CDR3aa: CASSLGLSGELFF; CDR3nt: TGTGCCAGCAGCTTAGGTCTGTCCGGGGAGCTGTTTTTT
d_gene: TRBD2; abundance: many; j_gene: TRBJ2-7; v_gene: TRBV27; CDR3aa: CASSFREGEYEQYF; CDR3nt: TGTGCCAGCAGTTTCCGGGAGGGAGAATACGAGCAGTACTTC
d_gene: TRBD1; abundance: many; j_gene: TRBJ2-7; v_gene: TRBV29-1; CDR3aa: CSAKDRYGDYEQYF; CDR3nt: TGCAGCGCCAAGGACAGGTACGGGGACTACGAGCAGTACTTC
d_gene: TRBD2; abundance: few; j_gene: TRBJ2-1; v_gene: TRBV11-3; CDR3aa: CASSPTPGLAWNEQFF; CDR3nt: TGTGCCAGCAGCCCGACGCCGGGACTAGCATGGAATGAGCAGTTCTTC
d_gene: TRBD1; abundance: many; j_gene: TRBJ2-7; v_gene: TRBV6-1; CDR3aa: CASSFAGTEQGAVYEQYF; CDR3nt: TGTGCCAGCAGTTTTGCCGGGACCGAACAGGGGGCAGTCTACGAGCAGTACTTC
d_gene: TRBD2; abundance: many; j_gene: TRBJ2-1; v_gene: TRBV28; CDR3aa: CASSLFIQGTRSSNEQFF; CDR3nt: TGTGCCAGCAGTTTATTCATTCAGGGGACTAGATCAAGCAATGAGCAGTTCTTC
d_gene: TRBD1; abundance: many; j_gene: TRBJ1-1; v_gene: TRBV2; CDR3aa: CASSGGTGYKAFF; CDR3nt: TGTGCCAGCAGCGGCGGGACAGGGTACAAAGCTTTCTTT
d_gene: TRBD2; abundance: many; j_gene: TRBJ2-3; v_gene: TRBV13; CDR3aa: CASSSRAPGLAGSTDTQYF; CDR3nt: TGTGCCAGCAGCTCAAGAGCTCCGGGACTAGCGGGGAGCACAGATACGCAGTATTTT
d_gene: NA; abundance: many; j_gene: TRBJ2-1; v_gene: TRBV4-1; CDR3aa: CASSLFGGNEQFF; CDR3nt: TGCGCCAGCAGCCTTTTCGGAGGCAATGAGCAGTTCTTC
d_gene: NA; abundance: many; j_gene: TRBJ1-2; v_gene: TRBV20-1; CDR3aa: CSARDLDRNGYTF; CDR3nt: TGCAGTGCTAGAGATCTGGACAGAAATGGCTACACCTTC
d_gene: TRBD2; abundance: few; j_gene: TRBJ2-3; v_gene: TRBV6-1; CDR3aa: CASSTLAGIGTDTQYF; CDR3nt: TGTGCCAGCAGTACCTTAGCGGGAATCGGCACAGATACGCAGTATTTT
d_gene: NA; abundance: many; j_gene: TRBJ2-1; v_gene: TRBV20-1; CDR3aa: CSARKELEIGEQFF; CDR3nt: TGCAGTGCGAGGAAAGAGCTGGAGATAGGTGAGCAGTTCTTC
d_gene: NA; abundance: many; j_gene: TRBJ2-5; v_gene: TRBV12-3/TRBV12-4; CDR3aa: CASSLGPLETQYF; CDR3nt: TGTGCCAGCAGTTTGGGGCCCCTGGAGACCCAGTACTTC
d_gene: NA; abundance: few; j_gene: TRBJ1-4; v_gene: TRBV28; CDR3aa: CASSFGQSNEKLFF; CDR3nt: TGTGCCAGCAGTTTCGGACAGTCAAATGAAAAACTGTTTTTT
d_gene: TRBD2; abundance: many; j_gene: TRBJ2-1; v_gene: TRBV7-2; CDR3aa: CASSTGLAGGYNEQFF; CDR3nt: TGTGCCAGCAGCACGGGACTAGCGGGAGGATACAATGAGCAGTTCTTC
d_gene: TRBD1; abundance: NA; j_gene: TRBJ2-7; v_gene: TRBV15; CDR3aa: CATTTSGQGSYEQYF; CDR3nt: TGTGCCACCACCACGTCCGGACAGGGGTCCTACGAGCAGTACTTC
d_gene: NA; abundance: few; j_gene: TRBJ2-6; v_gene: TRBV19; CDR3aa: CASSIVTIDYSGANVLTF; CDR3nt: TGTGCCAGTAGTATTGTAACGATAGATTACTCTGGGGCCAACGTCCTGACTTTC
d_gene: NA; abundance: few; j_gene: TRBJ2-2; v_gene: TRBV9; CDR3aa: CASSVVVGSNTGELFF; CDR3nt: TGTGCCAGCAGCGTAGTTGTAGGGTCGAACACCGGGGAGCTGTTTTTT
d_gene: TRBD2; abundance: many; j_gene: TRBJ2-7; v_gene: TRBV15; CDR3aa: CATSSGLGSYEQYF; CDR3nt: TGTGCCACCAGCTCGGGACTAGGCTCCTACGAGCAGTACTTC
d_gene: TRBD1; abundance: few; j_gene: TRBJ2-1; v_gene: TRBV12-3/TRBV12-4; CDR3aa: CASSSGTEHNEQFF; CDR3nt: TGTGCCAGCAGTTCGGGGACAGAACACAATGAGCAGTTCTTC
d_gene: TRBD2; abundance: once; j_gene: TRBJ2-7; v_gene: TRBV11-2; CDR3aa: CASSSLMRGGDYEQYF; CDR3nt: TGTGCCAGCAGCTCCCTAATGCGGGGAGGGGACTACGAGCAGTACTTC
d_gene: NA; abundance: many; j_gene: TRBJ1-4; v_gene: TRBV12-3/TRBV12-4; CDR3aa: CASGQVGNEKLFF; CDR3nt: TGTGCCAGCGGGCAGGTCGGTAATGAAAAACTGTTTTTT
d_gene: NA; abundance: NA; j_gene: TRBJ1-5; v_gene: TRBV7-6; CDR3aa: CASSTGGVGHQPQHF; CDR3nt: TGTGCCAGCAGCACCGGGGGGGTTGGGCATCAGCCCCAGCATTTT
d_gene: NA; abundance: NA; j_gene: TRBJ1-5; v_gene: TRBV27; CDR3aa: CASSPGYNQPQHF; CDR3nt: TGTGCCAGCAGCCCGGGGTACAATCAGCCCCAGCATTTT
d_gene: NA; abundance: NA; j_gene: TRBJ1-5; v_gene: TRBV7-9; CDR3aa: CASSLGGWQPQHF; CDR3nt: TGTGCCAGCAGCTTAGGGGGCTGGCAGCCCCAGCATTTT
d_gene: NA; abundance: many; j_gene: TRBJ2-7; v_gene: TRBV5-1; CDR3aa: CASSLAASRGNEQYF; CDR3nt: TGCGCCAGCAGCTTGGCCGCATCGAGGGGCAACGAGCAGTACTTC
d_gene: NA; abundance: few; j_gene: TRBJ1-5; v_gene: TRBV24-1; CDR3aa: CATSDARGSPEPQHF; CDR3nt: TGTGCCACCAGTGACGCCAGGGGATCCCCCGAGCCCCAGCATTTT
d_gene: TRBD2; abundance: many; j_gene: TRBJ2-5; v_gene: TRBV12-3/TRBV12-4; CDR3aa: CASSFPSGGRETQYF; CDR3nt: TGTGCCAGCAGTTTCCCTAGCGGGGGACGGGAGACCCAGTACTTC
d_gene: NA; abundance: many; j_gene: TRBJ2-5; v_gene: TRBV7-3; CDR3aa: CASSQEGRLAPGVQYF; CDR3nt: TGTGCCAGCAGCCAAGAGGGACGGCTAGCCCCCGGGGTCCAGTACTTC
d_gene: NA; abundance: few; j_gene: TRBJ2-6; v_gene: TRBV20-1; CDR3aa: CSARDNAGANVLTF; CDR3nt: TGCAGTGCTAGAGATAACGCTGGGGCCAACGTCCTGACTTTC
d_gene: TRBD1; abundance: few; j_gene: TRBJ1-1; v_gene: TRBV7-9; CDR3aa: CASSTSPGTASYTEAFF; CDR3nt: TGTGCCAGCAGCACCTCCCCCGGGACAGCCTCGTACACTGAAGCTTTCTTT
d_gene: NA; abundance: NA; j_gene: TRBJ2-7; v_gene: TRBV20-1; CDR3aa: CSARDGPYEQYF; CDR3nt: TGCAGTGCTAGAGATGGTCCCTACGAGCAGTACTTC
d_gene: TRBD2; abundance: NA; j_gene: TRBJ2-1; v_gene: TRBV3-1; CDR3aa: CASSQGTPGAGGGEQFF; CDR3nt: TGTGCCAGCAGCCAAGGTACACCGGGAGCGGGAGGTGGAGAGCAGTTCTTC
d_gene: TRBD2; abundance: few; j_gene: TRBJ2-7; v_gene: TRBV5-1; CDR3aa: CASSLMGLAGGSYEQYF; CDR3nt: TGCGCCAGCAGCTTGATGGGACTAGCGGGAGGAAGTTACGAGCAGTACTTC
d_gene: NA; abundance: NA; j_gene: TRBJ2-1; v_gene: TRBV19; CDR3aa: CASSPRPTYLEQFF; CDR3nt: TGTGCCAGTAGTCCCCGGCCTACCTACTTAGAGCAGTTCTTC
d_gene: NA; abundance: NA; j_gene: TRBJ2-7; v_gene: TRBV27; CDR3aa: CASSSGQGATLYEQYF; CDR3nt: NA
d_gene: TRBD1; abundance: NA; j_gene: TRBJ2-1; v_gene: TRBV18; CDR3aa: CASSTDRYEQFF; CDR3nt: TGTGCCAGCTCAACGGACAGGTATGAGCAGTTCTTC
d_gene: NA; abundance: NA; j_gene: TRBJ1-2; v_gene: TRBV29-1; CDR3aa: CSARDKYYGYTF; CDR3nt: TGCAGCGCCCGGGACAAGTACTATGGCTACACCTTC
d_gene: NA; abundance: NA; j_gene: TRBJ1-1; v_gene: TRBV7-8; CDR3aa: CASSLGRRGEAFF; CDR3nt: TGTGCCAGCAGCTTAGGCCGGAGGGGAGAAGCTTTCTTT
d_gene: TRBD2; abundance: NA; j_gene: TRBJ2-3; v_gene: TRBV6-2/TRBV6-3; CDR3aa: CASSRGLYTDTQYF; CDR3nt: TGTGCCAGCAGCCGGGGACTATACACAGATACGCAGTATTTT
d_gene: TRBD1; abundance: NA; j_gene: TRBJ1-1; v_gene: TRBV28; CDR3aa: CASSSIGQVSPNTEAFF; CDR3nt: TGTGCCAGCAGTTCAATAGGACAGGTCAGTCCGAACACTGAAGCTTTCTTT
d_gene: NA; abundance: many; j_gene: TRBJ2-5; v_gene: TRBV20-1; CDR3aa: CSAIPSAFQETQYF; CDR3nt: TGCAGTGCTATCCCTAGCGCATTCCAAGAGACCCAGTACTTC
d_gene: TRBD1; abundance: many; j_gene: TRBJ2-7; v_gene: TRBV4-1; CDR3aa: CASSHPGTGENEQYF; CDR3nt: TGCGCCAGCAGCCACCCCGGGACAGGGGAGAACGAGCAGTACTTC
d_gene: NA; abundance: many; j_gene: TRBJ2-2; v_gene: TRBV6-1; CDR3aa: CASTLSQGLLAGELFF; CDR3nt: TGTGCCAGCACCCTGTCGCAGGGATTATTGGCCGGGGAGCTGTTTTTT
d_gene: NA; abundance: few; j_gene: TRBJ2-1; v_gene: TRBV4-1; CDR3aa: CASSHPGGPSGRLGAYGNEQFF; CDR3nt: TGCGCCAGCAGCCACCCCGGGGGCCCCAGCGGGCGACTAGGGGCCTACGGCAATGAGCAGTTCTTC
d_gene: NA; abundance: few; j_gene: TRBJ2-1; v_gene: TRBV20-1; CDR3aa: CSARKGPGDGYNEQFF; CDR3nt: TGCAGTGCTAGAAAAGGTCCGGGCGATGGATACAATGAGCAGTTCTTC
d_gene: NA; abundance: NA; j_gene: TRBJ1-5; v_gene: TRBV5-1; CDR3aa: CASSPGTTNQPQHF; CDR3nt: TGCGCCAGCAGCCCGGGGACAACTAATCAGCCCCAGCATTTT
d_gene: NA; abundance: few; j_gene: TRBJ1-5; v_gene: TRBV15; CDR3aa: CASTRGNQPQHF; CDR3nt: TGTGCCTCGACCCGGGGAAATCAGCCCCAGCATTTT
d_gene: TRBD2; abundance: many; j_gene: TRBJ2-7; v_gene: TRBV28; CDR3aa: CASSFSPGAGIAGVDEQYF; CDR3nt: TGTGCCAGCAGTTTTTCTCCGGGGGCAGGGATAGCGGGAGTTGACGAGCAGTACTTC
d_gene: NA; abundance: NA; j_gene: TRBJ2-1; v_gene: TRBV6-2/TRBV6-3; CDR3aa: CASSYNGVGNEQFF; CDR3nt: TGTGCCAGCAGTTACAACGGGGTCGGCAATGAGCAGTTCTTC
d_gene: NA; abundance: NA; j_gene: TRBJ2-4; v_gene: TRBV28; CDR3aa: CASTPGVGWFGKNIQYF; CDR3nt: TGTGCCAGCACGCCGGGAGTGGGCTGGTTTGGCAAAAACATTCAGTACTTC
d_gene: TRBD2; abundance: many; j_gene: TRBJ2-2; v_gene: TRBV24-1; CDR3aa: CATSDPESGSTGELFF; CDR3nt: TGTGCCACCAGTGACCCAGAGAGCGGGAGCACCGGGGAGCTGTTTTTT
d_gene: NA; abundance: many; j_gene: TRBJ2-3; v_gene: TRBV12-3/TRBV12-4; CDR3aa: CASSPGTSDTQYF; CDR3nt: TGTGCCAGCAGTCCCGGGACATCGGATACGCAGTATTTT
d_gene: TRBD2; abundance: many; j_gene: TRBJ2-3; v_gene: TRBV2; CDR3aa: CASSPIAGGWVDTQYF; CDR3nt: TGTGCCAGCAGTCCAATAGCGGGAGGATGGGTAGATACGCAGTATTTT
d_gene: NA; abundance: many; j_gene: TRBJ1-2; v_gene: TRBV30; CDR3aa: CAWSRDGLGYTF; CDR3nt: TGTGCCTGGAGCCGGGACGGTCTTGGCTACACCTTC
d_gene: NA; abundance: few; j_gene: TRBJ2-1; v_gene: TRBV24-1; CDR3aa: CATSDPGASSYNEQFF; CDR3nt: TGTGCCACCAGTGACCCGGGGGCTAGCTCCTACAATGAGCAGTTCTTC